These 27 T cell receptor beta chains came from one sample sequenced in a study of post-analysis software for immune sequencing data. Their antigen targets remain unknown. Built from TCR beta cDNA, the libraries had unique molecular identifiers in them. MiXCR, run by TCRdb on the PCR reads, gives a single entry per CDR3 protein. The repertoire holds almost 700,000 distinct CDR3 sequences, with 59% as singletons. The study's findings and limits: Patients carried a few TRBV segments more frequently than controls did, and TRBV5-6, TRBV5-1 and TRBV20-1 were among them.

Input material: blood. These receptors were collected from a girl between 2 and 10 years old with multiple sclerosis.

The V gene is TRBV7-9, the J gene TRBJ2-3, with D maybe TRBD1 (5 bases). The CDR3 length is 14 residues. Germline lookup yields CDR1 SEHNR and CDR2 FQNEAQ (reference sequence). Trimming took 3 bases from V and 4 from J, leaving 11 bases between them. CDR3 residues: CASSFAIGADTQYF. CDR3 DNA sequence: TGTGCCAGCAGCTTCGCGATAGGGGCAGATACGCAGTATTTT.

The chain employs TRBV6-1 and TRBJ1-2; 7 positions match TRBD1. Germline lookup yields CDR1 MNHNS and CDR2 SASEGT. V lost 2 bases, J lost 0 bases, and 12 bases stayed unmatched. The CDR3 is 18 amino acids. The CDR3 bases are TGTGCCAGCAGTGAACTCCGGACAGGAGCCCCATCTAACTATGGCTACACCTTC. Translated, it gives CASSELRTGAPSNYGYTF.

This clonotype has just a few counts. The genes are TRBV5-1 and TRBJ2-5; TRBD1 might be the D (6 bases). Per germline, CDR1 SGHRS and CDR2 YFSETQ. The V and J ends lost 5 bases and 2 bases respectively, with 10 bases between them. This CDR3 comprises 13 residues. CDR3 sequence: CASRSGVQETQYF. Written as DNA, the CDR3 is TGCGCCAGCAGGTCAGGGGTTCAAGAGACCCAGTACTTC.

J is TRBJ2-1 and V is TRBV15, with D uncertain. The CDR3 has 16 amino acids. Germline loops: CDR1 LNHNV, CDR2 YYDKDF (reference sequence). V was clipped by 0 bases and J by 10 bases, with 19 bases between them. The CDR3: CATSRDQGPNLQEQFF. The CDR3 DNA follows: TGTGCCACCAGCAGAGATCAAGGACCTAATCTACAGGAGCAGTTCTTC.

The chain combines TRBV27 with TRBJ1-1; unclear D gene. Trimming left V 2 bases short and J 7 bases short, with 11 bases between. The germline V gene has CDR1 MNHEY and CDR2 SMNVEV (reference sequence). The CDR3 contains 13 residues. The CDR3 region has the DNA TGTGCCAGCAGTTTAGGGCTGGGAGTTGAAGCTTTCTTT. Encoded protein: CASSLGLGVEAFF.

In its sample, this clonotype was seen a few times. The CDR3 loop reads CASSLGLDADTQYF. In DNA form, the CDR3 reads TGCGCCAGCAGCTTAGGACTAGATGCGGATACGCAGTATTTT. The V gene is TRBV5-1, the J gene TRBJ2-3; 7 nucleotides line up with TRBD2. The J segment lost 6 bases and the V segment lost 2 bases, leaving 6 bases of the junction unmatched. The CDR3 extends over 14 amino acids. Germline assignment: CDR1 SGHRS and CDR2 YFSETQ. Based on the CDR3 plus reference TRBV5-1 and TRBJ2-3, the full variable domain is KAGVTQTPRYLIKTRGQQVTLSCSPISGHRSVSWYQQTPGQGLQFLFEYFSETQRNKGNFPGRFSGRQFSNSRSEMNVSTLELGDSALYLCASSLGLDADTQYFGPGTRLTVL.

J is TRBJ2-3 and V is TRBV7-8; 7 bases are a match to TRBD2. Losses at the gene ends were 2 bases for V and 1 base for J; bases not matched to a gene: 3. This CDR3 is 15 amino acids long. CDR1 and CDR2 (germline): SGHVS, FQNEAQ. This CDR3 is CASSLRRERTDTQYF. CDR3 coding DNA: TGTGCCAGCAGCTTAAGGCGGGAGCGCACAGATACGCAGTATTTT.

This clonotype was detected a few times. This CDR3 is CASSLANNEQFF. The DNA of the CDR3 is TGCGCCAGCAGCTTGGCCAACAATGAGCAGTTCTTC. This chain links TRBV5-1 with TRBJ2-1; D is unclear. The V gene's germline CDR1 is SGHRS and CDR2 YFSETQ. The CDR3 covers 12 residues. V gave up 0 bases and J gave up 5 bases, with 3 bases separating them.

The chain uses TRBV30 and TRBJ1-2; D is unclear. Germline assignment: CDR1 GTSNPN and CDR2 SVGIG (reference sequence). Trimming left V 2 bases short and J 8 bases short, with 18 bases between. The CDR3 spans 14 residues. CDR3 DNA sequence: TGTGCCTGGAGTCCGAAACCGGGCCATGGAGGCTACACCTTC. Its translation is CAWSPKPGHGGYTF.

The rearrangement joins TRBV20-1 to TRBJ1-2, with 8 bases lining up with TRBD1. The germline CDR1 and CDR2 sequences are DFQATT and SNEGSKA (reference sequence). This CDR3 comprises 14 residues. Germline trimming cut 2 bases from V and 4 bases from J; bases unmatched to any gene: 6. The CDR3, as DNA: TGCAGTGCTAGAAACAGGGGGGTCAGCTATGGCTACACCTTC. It encodes CSARNRGVSYGYTF.

The chain links TRBV12-3 or TRBV12-4 to TRBJ2-4, with TRBD2 matching over 10 bases. Near its end, the DNA agrees better with TRBJ2-5, so the J call may be wrong. The CDR3 runs 16 residues. For the CDR3, the DNA is TGTGCCAGCAGTTCTGTTGGGACTAGCGCCCAAGAGACCCAGTACTTC. Translated, it gives CASSSVGTSAQETQYF.

The gene calls are TRBV7-6 and TRBJ1-3; D is ambiguous. Trimming shortened V by 4 bases and J by 3 bases, and 13 bases separated the two germline ends. Germline V CDR1 and CDR2: SGHVS, FNYEAQ. This CDR3 is built from 15 residues. The CDR3 loop is CASSSPGRGGNTIYF. The CDR3 DNA reads TGTGCCAGCAGCTCCCCAGGTCGGGGTGGAAACACCATATATTTT.

The rearrangement joins TRBV20-1 to TRBJ2-7; no clear D. Per germline, CDR1 DFQATT and CDR2 SNEGSKA (reference sequence). The CDR3 has 14 residues. Trimming cost V 5 bases and J 1 base, with 15 bases left between them. DNA of the CDR3: TGCAGTGCTGCTCCCGGGTCCTATTCCTACGAGCAGTACTTC. Translating it yields CSAAPGSYSYEQYF.

The chain carries TRBV20-1 and TRBJ2-5; no firm D call. Germline V gives CDR1 DFQATT, CDR2 SNEGSKA (reference sequence). The CDR3 covers 15 residues. Between the trimmed V and J ends, which lost 4 bases and 1 base, there was a span of 16 bases. The CDR3: CSANLWGQPQETQYF. As DNA, the CDR3 is TGCAGTGCTAATCTTTGGGGTCAACCCCAAGAGACCCAGTACTTC.

The chain combines TRBV5-1 with TRBJ1-1; D is unresolved. The CDR3 has 16 residues. Germline CDR1 SGHRS, CDR2 YFSETQ. V was shortened by 7 bases and J by 4 bases, with 23 bases between the two germline ends. Here the CDR3 DNA reads TGCGCCAGCTCACGGGCGGGGAACAGAGCGTCCACTGAAGCTTTCTTT. Protein product: CASSRAGNRASTEAFF.

The V call is TRBV2, the J call TRBJ2-5, with 10 bases matching TRBD2. In germline, CDR1 is SNHLY, CDR2 FYNNEI. V lost 0 bases to trimming and J lost 5 bases; unmatched junction nucleotides: 3. CDR3 length: 15 amino acids. The CDR3 bases are TGTGCCAGCAGTGAAGCTGGGACTAGCGCCGAGACCCAGTACTTC. Protein sequence: CASSEAGTSAETQYF.

The chain has TRBV29-1 and TRBJ2-7; D remains ambiguous. This CDR3 has 13 residues. Deletions cut 2 bases from V and 3 bases from J, with 11 bases between. The germline V gene encodes CDR1 SQVTM and CDR2 ANQGSEA. CDR3 nucleotide sequence: TGCAGCGTTGAATCCCCAGGTTACTACGAGCAGTACTTC. Residues: CSVESPGYYEQYF.

The chain links TRBV20-1 to TRBJ2-7, with TRBD1 as a possible D gene (7 bases). Deletions cut 3 bases from V and 4 bases from J, with 10 bases between. The CDR3 runs 12 residues. The V gene's germline CDR1 is DFQATT and CDR2 SNEGSKA (reference sequence). Written as DNA, the CDR3 is TGCAGTGCTAGCAGGGGGGAGTACGAGCAGTACTTC. This encodes CSASRGEYEQYF.

The V and J genes are TRBV7-2 and TRBJ2-3; a weak D match, TRBD2 (6 bases). The CDR3 consists of 15 residues. Germline V lookup: CDR1 SGHTA, CDR2 FQGNSA. V was trimmed by 6 bases and J by 4 bases, leaving 17 bases between them. The CDR3 sequence is CASSQGLNLADTQYF. The CDR3 bases are TGTGCCAGCAGTCAGGGACTCAACCTAGCAGATACGCAGTATTTT. Supplemented by reference TRBV7-2 and TRBJ2-3, the full variable domain reads GAGVSQSPSNKVTEKGKDVELRCDPISGHTALYWYRQSLGQGLEFLIYFQGNSAPDKSGLPSDRFSAERTGGSVSTLTIQRTQQEDSAVYLCASSQGLNLADTQYFGPGTRLTVL.

The chain employs TRBV5-1 and TRBJ2-3; no firm D call. Deletions cut 8 bases from V and 0 bases from J, with 19 bases between. The CDR3 runs 16 residues. The germline V gene has CDR1 SGHRS and CDR2 YFSETQ. CDR3: CARITQRVASTDTQYF. DNA for the CDR3: TGCGCCAGAATAACACAACGGGTAGCTAGCACAGATACGCAGTATTTT.

This clonotype was counted between two and nine times. This rearrangement joins TRBV20-1 to TRBJ2-6; maybe TRBD2 (6 bases). CDR1 and CDR2 (germline): DFQATT, SNEGSKA (reference sequence). The ends were cut back, 6 bases at V and 0 bases at J, with 9 bases in the middle. This CDR3 comprises 14 residues. CDR3 sequence: CSAWGVSGANVLTF. CDR3 nucleotides: TGCAGTGCCTGGGGGGTCTCTGGGGCCAACGTCCTGACTTTC.

Of note for this clonotype: This may be a read error, as it is one base from a much larger clone. This sequence joins TRBV12-3 or TRBV12-4 and TRBJ2-3, with 7 bases that match TRBD2. The CDR3 contains 16 residues. CDR3 sequence (DNA): TGTGCCAACAGTTTAGATGGGACTACTAGCACAGATACGCAGTATTTT. Its translation: CANSLDGTTSTDTQYF.

This clonotype has only a few counts. J is TRBJ2-1 and V is TRBV6-5; 10 bases agree with TRBD2. CDR3 length: 15 amino acids. With V trimmed by 2 bases and J by 7 bases, 5 bases remained unmatched. In germline, CDR1 is MNHEY, CDR2 SVGAGI. The CDR3 coding sequence is TGTGCCAGCAGTTACCTAGCGGGAGTGATGAATGAGCAGTTCTTC. This sequence encodes CASSYLAGVMNEQFF.

This clonotype has a handful of counts. The V call is TRBV9, the J call TRBJ1-2; no definite D call. The germline CDR1 and CDR2 sequences are SGDLS and YYNGEE. CDR3 length: 14 amino acids. Trimming shortened V by 2 bases and J by 6 bases, and 14 bases separated the two germline ends. The CDR3 loop reads CASSVSGEADGYTF. The CDR3 region has the DNA TGTGCCAGCAGCGTTTCCGGGGAGGCGGATGGCTACACCTTC.

The chain uses TRBV5-1 and TRBJ2-1; 12 bases are a match to TRBD2. CDR3 size: 17 residues. Germline V lookup: CDR1 SGHRS, CDR2 YFSETQ. V gave up 0 bases and J gave up 8 bases; unmatched junction bases: 9. This CDR3 is CASSLGLAGAGTDEQFF. CDR3 bases: TGCGCCAGCAGCTTGGGACTAGCGGGAGCGGGTACGGATGAGCAGTTCTTC.

The genes are TRBV6-5 and TRBJ2-2; 7 nucleotides agree with TRBD2. CDR3 size: 16 residues. The V segment lost 2 bases and the J segment 3 bases; nucleotides outside the gene matches: 6. The germline gives CDR1 MNHEY, CDR2 SVGAGI. The chain's CDR3 is CASSYSGVEYTGELFF. CDR3 sequence (DNA): TGTGCCAGCAGTTACAGCGGGGTCGAATACACCGGGGAGCTGTTTTTT.

V usage is TRBV7-9 and J usage is TRBJ1-5, with D perhaps matching TRBD1 (5 bases). The CDR3 runs 14 residues. The V gene lost 3 bases and the J gene lost 6 bases, with 12 bases spanning the gap. Germline loops: CDR1 SEHNR, CDR2 FQNEAQ (reference sequence). DNA for the CDR3: TGTGCCAGCAGCTTCGGGCTGGGGCCTCAGCCCCAGCATTTT. This sequence encodes CASSFGLGPQPQHF. The full variable domain, in which reference TRBV7-9 and TRBJ1-5 provide the parts outside the CDR3, is DTGVSQNPRHKITKRGQNVTFRCDPISEHNRLYWYRQTLGQGPEFLTYFQNEAQLEKSRLLSDRFSAERPKGSFSTLEIQRTEQGDSAMYLCASSFGLGPQPQHFGDGTRLSIL.